The 28 T cell receptor beta chains given below trace back to one sample, sequenced in a study of control samples from healthy donors and cancer patients. TCRdb's table, derived via immunoSEQ multiplex PCR, lists solely in-frame clones and lacks some. This table holds about 77,000 clones, over 80% found once. The sequencing input was blood. These receptors all come from a woman in her sixties in good health.

The genes are TRBV25-1 and TRBJ2-1; tentative D call: TRBD2 (6 bases). CDR1 is MGHDK, CDR2 SYGVNS, per germline. This CDR3 region has 16 residues. V lost 0 bases to trimming and J lost 5 bases, with 14 bases between them. The CDR3 is CASSEYGSRPHNEQFF. CDR3 sequence (DNA): TGTGCCAGCAGTGAATACGGGAGTCGGCCCCACAATGAGCAGTTCTTC.

This chain joins TRBV27 and TRBJ2-7; 7 bases are shared with TRBD1. V lost 10 bases and J lost 4; bases outside the gene matches: 7. Per the germline V gene, CDR1 is MNHEY and CDR2 is SMNVEV (reference sequence). This CDR3 spans 12 amino acids. CDR3 sequence (DNA): TGTGCCACAAGGAAGGGGGCTTACGAGCAGTACTTC. Translating gives CATRKGAYEQYF.

The chain uses TRBV4-3 and TRBJ1-4; D not certain. Germline CDR1 is LGHNA and CDR2 is YSLEER. CDR3 length equals 15 residues. V shed 0 bases and J shed 0 bases, with 5 bases lying between them. In DNA, the CDR3 is TGCGCCAGCAGCCAAGATTTAGCAACTAATGAAAAACTGTTTTTT. Its protein is CASSQDLATNEKLFF.

The genes are TRBV20-1 and TRBJ1-2, with D hard to call. CDR3 length equals 13 residues. Germline V gives CDR1 DFQATT, CDR2 SNEGSKA (reference sequence). Trimming took off 3 bases at V and 1 base at J, with 9 bases between the two ends. CDR3 amino acids: CSASVRDNYGYTF. The CDR3 DNA is TGCAGTGCTAGTGTTCGGGATAACTATGGCTACACCTTC.

The V gene is TRBV6-1, the J gene TRBJ1-2; 7 bases agree with TRBD1. V lost 1 base, J lost 7 bases, and 0 bases stayed unmatched. The CDR3 has 12 amino acids. Germline V lookup: CDR1 MNHNS, CDR2 SASEGT. CDR3 sequence: CASSEGTGGYTF. Written as DNA, the CDR3 is TGTGCCAGCAGTGAAGGGACAGGTGGCTACACCTTC.

J is TRBJ2-3 and V is TRBV11-2, with TRBD1 identical over 9 bases. This CDR3 is built from 15 residues. Germline lookup yields CDR1 SGHAT and CDR2 FQNNGV. V lost 1 base to trimming and J lost 4 bases; unmatched junction nucleotides: 3. In DNA, the CDR3 is TGTGCCAGCAGCTTAGCTGGACAGGGGTCAGATACGCAGTATTTT. It yields the protein CASSLAGQGSDTQYF. Based on the CDR3 plus reference TRBV11-2 and TRBJ2-3, the full variable domain is EAGVAQSPRYKIIEKRQSVAFWCNPISGHATLYWYQQILGQGPKLLIQFQNNGVVDDSQLPKDRFSAERLKGVDSTLKIQPAKLEDSAVYLCASSLAGQGSDTQYFGPGTRLTVL.

The genes are TRBV25-1 and TRBJ2-3; no reliable D call. The germline V gene encodes CDR1 MGHDK and CDR2 SYGVNS. The V gene lost 2 bases and the J gene lost 5 bases, with 14 bases spanning the gap. This CDR3 region has 15 residues. The CDR3 protein is CASSERATLGDTQYF. The CDR3 nucleotides are TGTGCCAGCAGTGAAAGAGCTACCTTGGGAGATACGCAGTATTTT.

J is TRBJ1-3 and V is TRBV6-5; 11 bases align to TRBD1. V shed 6 bases, J shed 7 bases, and the junction held 5 bases outside the gene matches. This CDR3 contains 14 residues. In germline, CDR1 is MNHEY, CDR2 SVGAGI. The CDR3: CASRPGTGGNTIYF. CDR3 nucleotides: TGTGCCAGCAGACCCGGGACAGGGGGGAACACCATATATTTT.

The V call is TRBV6-5, the J call TRBJ1-5; 7 bases agree with TRBD1. The CDR3 sequence is 12 residues long. Trimming cost V 9 bases and J 4 bases; bases outside gene matches: 3. CDR1 MNHEY and CDR2 SVGAGI come from the germline V gene. The CDR3 protein is CASTTGNQPQHF. The DNA of the CDR3 is TGTGCCAGTACGACAGGGAATCAGCCCCAGCATTTT.

The chain couples TRBV29-1 to TRBJ1-4; D may be TRBD1 (6 bases). Trimming stripped 7 bases from V and 11 bases from J, with 23 bases between. Germline-derived CDR1 and CDR2 are SQVTM and ANQGSEA. The CDR3 contains 14 residues. CDR3 nucleotide sequence: TGCAGCGCCTATATGACAGGTGTCGGAGGGAAACTGTTTTTT. Its protein product is CSAYMTGVGGKLFF. The full variable domain, its missing parts supplied by reference TRBV29-1 and TRBJ1-4, is SAVISQKPSRDICQRGTSLTIQCQVDSQVTMMFWYRQQPGQSLTLIATANQGSEATYESGFVIDKFPISRPNLTFSTLTVSNMSPEDSSIYLCSAYMTGVGGKLFFGSGTQLSVL.

The chain combines TRBV28 with TRBJ2-1; D possibly matches TRBD1 or TRBD2 (6 bases each). The ends were cut back, 5 bases at V and 5 bases at J, with 10 bases in the middle. This CDR3 is 13 amino acids long. Germline V gives CDR1 MDHEN, CDR2 SYDVKM. CDR3 DNA: TGTGCCAGCAGTCCCCGGGGGCACAATGAGCAGTTCTTC. Its translation is CASSPRGHNEQFF.

This chain joins TRBV5-1 and TRBJ2-1; D is undetermined. With 1 base removed from V and 9 bases from J, the gap between germline ends came to 8 bases. Germline V CDR1 and CDR2: SGHRS, YFSETQ. The CDR3 spans 12 residues. CDR3 protein: CASSLWGVEQFF. CDR3 DNA sequence: TGCGCCAGCAGCTTGTGGGGTGTTGAGCAGTTCTTC.

This clone has a handful of counts. The CDR3 region is CASSFGGADYGYTF. CDR3 in DNA: TGTGCCAGCAGTTTCGGGGGCGCGGACTATGGCTACACCTTC. V usage is TRBV28 and J usage is TRBJ1-2; a possible D gene is TRBD1 (6 bases). Germline V gene data show CDR1 as MDHEN and CDR2 as SYDVKM. This CDR3 spans 14 amino acids. Trimming stripped 3 bases from V and 3 bases from J, with 11 bases between.

V and J are TRBV28 and TRBJ1-2; D is ambiguous. The germline CDR1 and CDR2 sequences are MDHEN and SYDVKM. CDR3 length equals 13 residues. V dropped 1 base and J dropped 8 bases, with 11 bases sitting between them. The DNA for the CDR3 is TGTGCCAGCAGTTTATCTAGGGTTTACGGCTACACCTTC. As protein: CASSLSRVYGYTF.

The chain couples TRBV24-1 to TRBJ1-2; D remains ambiguous. CDR1 is KGHDR, CDR2 SFDVKD, per germline. The CDR3 is 14 residues long. With 0 bases removed from V and 4 bases from J, the gap between germline ends came to 8 bases. CDR3 residues: CATSDLNRGYGYTF. The CDR3 DNA is TGTGCCACCAGTGATTTGAATCGGGGCTATGGCTACACCTTC.

The V gene is TRBV2, the J gene TRBJ2-7; 8 nucleotides agree with TRBD2. The CDR3 totals 15 residues. Per the germline V gene, CDR1 is SNHLY and CDR2 is FYNNEI. V was clipped by 1 base and J by 6 bases; unmatched bases: 8. The CDR3 loop reads CASSEVLGTRREQYF. CDR3 nucleotides: TGTGCCAGCAGTGAAGTGCTGGGGACTAGACGCGAGCAGTACTTC.

This clone was detected only once. DNA of the CDR3: TGTGCTAGTGGTTTGGCAGCCACGAAGCTGTTTTTT. Translation gives CASGLAATKLFF. This chain joins TRBV12-5 and TRBJ2-2; the D is unclear. This CDR3 region has 12 residues. Trimming took off 1 base at V and 12 bases at J, with 9 bases between the two ends. Germline-derived CDR1 and CDR2 are LGHNT and FRNRAP.

The V and J genes are TRBV28 and TRBJ2-1; D remains ambiguous. The germline V gene has CDR1 MDHEN and CDR2 SYDVKM. V lost 8 bases and J lost 0, with 11 bases in between. This CDR3 spans 14 amino acids. The CDR3: CASSLRASYNEQFF. As DNA, the CDR3 is TGTGCCAGCTCCCTCCGGGCCTCCTACAATGAGCAGTTCTTC.

The V and J genes are TRBV5-1 and TRBJ2-7; D remains unclear. Germline loops: CDR1 SGHRS, CDR2 YFSETQ. This CDR3 region has 15 residues. Trimming pared 2 bases from V and 2 bases from J, leaving 14 bases between. The CDR3 nucleotides read TGCGCCAGCAGCTTTTCCGGCAGCGATGCCTACGAGCAGTACTTC. Amino acid sequence: CASSFSGSDAYEQYF.

This CDR3 reads CASSIGTGGSDITYEQYF. The CDR3 DNA follows: TGCGCCAGCAGCATCGGGACAGGGGGGTCCGACATAACCTACGAGCAGTACTTC. The chain uses TRBV5-1 and TRBJ2-7, with 11 bases identical to TRBD1. The germline V gene encodes CDR1 SGHRS and CDR2 YFSETQ. The CDR3 is 18 amino acids. Germline trimming cut 4 bases from V and 2 bases from J; bases unmatched to any gene: 14.

The V gene is TRBV28, the J gene TRBJ2-2, with 10 bases matching TRBD2. CDR3 length: 15 amino acids. CDR1 MDHEN and CDR2 SYDVKM come from the germline V gene. V was clipped by 4 bases and J by 6 bases; unmatched bases: 5. The CDR3 loop is CASSWLAGAAGELFF. CDR3 DNA sequence: TGTGCCAGCAGTTGGCTAGCGGGAGCGGCCGGGGAGCTGTTTTTT.

The chain combines TRBV6-2 or TRBV6-3 with TRBJ1-5, with D tentatively TRBD1 (5 bases). V was pared by 2 bases and J by 6 bases, with 8 bases between. Germline V gene lookup returns CDR1 MNHEY and CDR2 SVGEGT. CDR3 length: 13 residues. The CDR3 nucleotides are TGTGCCAGCAGTTACGGGGGGGGTCAGCCCCAGCATTTT. The encoded protein is CASSYGGGQPQHF.

The chain couples TRBV7-8 to TRBJ1-5, with D possibly TRBD1 on 5 matching bases. The germline gives CDR1 SGHVS, CDR2 FQNEAQ. The CDR3 length is 15 residues. Between the trimmed V and J ends, which lost 2 bases and 0 bases, there was a span of 8 bases. The CDR3, as DNA: TGTGCCAGCAGCTTAAGGGACCATAGCAATCAGCCCCAGCATTTT. This codes for CASSLRDHSNQPQHF.

The V call is TRBV5-1, the J call TRBJ2-7; D possibly corresponds to TRBD1 (5 bases). CDR3 length: 14 amino acids. V lost 4 bases and J lost 2, with 13 bases in between. Germline CDR1 is SGHRS and CDR2 is YFSETQ. The CDR3 nucleotides read TGCGCCAGCAGCACTGCAGGGCAAACCTACGAGCAGTACTTC. It specifies CASSTAGQTYEQYF. The full variable domain, completed using reference TRBV5-1 and TRBJ2-7, is KAGVTQTPRYLIKTRGQQVTLSCSPISGHRSVSWYQQTPGQGLQFLFEYFSETQRNKGNFPGRFSGRQFSNSRSEMNVSTLELGDSALYLCASSTAGQTYEQYFGPGTRLTVT.

The chain joins TRBV18 to TRBJ2-7; 10 positions match TRBD1. Germline V gene data show CDR1 as KGHSH and CDR2 as LQKENI. J gave up 2 bases and V 3 bases, and 1 base lay outside the gene matches. The CDR3 is 14 amino acids. The CDR3 sequence is CASSPGQGAYEQYF. The CDR3 DNA follows: TGTGCCAGCTCACCCGGACAGGGGGCCTACGAGCAGTACTTC.

The chain employs TRBV5-8 and TRBJ1-1; 10 bases map to TRBD1. Germline CDR1 reads SGHTS; CDR2 reads YDEGEE. After removal of 1 base from V and 0 bases from J, the junction contained 6 bases not matched to a gene. The CDR3 runs 17 residues. CDR3 region: CASSLFTGTGVNTEAFF. CDR3 DNA: TGTGCCAGCAGCTTGTTCACCGGGACAGGGGTGAACACTGAAGCTTTCTTT. The full variable domain, with the rest looked up from reference TRBV5-8 and TRBJ1-1, is EAGVTQSPTHLIKTRGQQATLRCSPISGHTSVYWYQQALGLGLQFLLWYDEGEERNRGNFPPRFSGRQFPNYSSELNVNALELEDSALYLCASSLFTGTGVNTEAFFGQGTRLTVV.

This clone has only one observation. The chain has TRBV20-1 and TRBJ2-3, with unresolved D. The germline V gene encodes CDR1 DFQATT and CDR2 SNEGSKA (reference sequence). There are 10 residues in the CDR3. Trimming shortened V by 6 bases and J by 5 bases, and 6 bases separated the two germline ends. CDR3 DNA: TGCAGTGCCCGGGTAGATACGCAGTATTTT. As protein: CSARVDTQYF.

The chain carries TRBV28 and TRBJ2-7; TRBD1 aligns across 7 bases. CDR1 is MDHEN, CDR2 SYDVKM, per germline. The CDR3 is made up of 13 amino acids. V gave up 6 bases and J gave up 4 bases; unmatched junction bases: 6. The CDR3 DNA reads TGTGCCAGCAGCCAGGGACAGCCATACGAGCAGTACTTC. Translating it yields CASSQGQPYEQYF.